This T cell receptor (beta chain) comes out of a study of neurological immune-mediated disorders. Turning to this clonotype: No antigen is known for it.

Synthesis of cDNA used 5'RACE (with 10-nucleotide random UMIs). TCRdb analysed the 5' RACE reads with MiXCR anew, one entry per CDR3 protein. This sample has tens of thousands of distinct CDR3 sequences; 4% to 5.5% occur once, and the top ten carry approximately 5.4%. Overall study results and limits: None of the CDR3 amino acid sequences in expanded clones turned up in more than one subject, which points to private repertoires in all groups. HTLV-1-associated myelopathy had the most TCR clonal expansion, whereas multiple sclerosis had the least (lower than in healthy controls). Phylogenetic grouping assigned the repertoires of 18 of 34 multiple sclerosis patients to a single cluster of related CDR3 sequences. This cluster may be a repertoire-level signature.

This sequence was found in an older woman with multiple sclerosis. Sequencing input: PBMCs.

Here the CDR3 reads CASRPAGESLPSYNEQFF. The CDR3 nucleotides read TGTGCCAGCAGACCCGCGGGGGAGAGCCTTCCATCCTACAATGAGCAGTTCTTC. The chain is built from TRBV12-3 or TRBV12-4 and TRBJ2-1, with 7 bases identical to TRBD2. The junction had 15 bases not matched to a gene; V was cut back by 6 bases and J by 1 base. The CDR3 contains 18 residues.